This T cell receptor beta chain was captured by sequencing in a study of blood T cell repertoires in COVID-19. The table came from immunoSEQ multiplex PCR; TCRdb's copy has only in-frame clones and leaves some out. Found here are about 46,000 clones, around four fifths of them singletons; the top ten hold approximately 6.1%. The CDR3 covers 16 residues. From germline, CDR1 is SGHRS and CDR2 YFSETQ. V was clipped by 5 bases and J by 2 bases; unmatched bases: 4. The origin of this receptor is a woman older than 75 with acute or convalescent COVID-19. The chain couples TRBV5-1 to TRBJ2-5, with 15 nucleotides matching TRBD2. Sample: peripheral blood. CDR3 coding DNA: TGCGCCAGCAGTCAAGGACTAGCGGGGGGGCAAGAGACCCAGTACTTC. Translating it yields CASSQGLAGGQETQYF.